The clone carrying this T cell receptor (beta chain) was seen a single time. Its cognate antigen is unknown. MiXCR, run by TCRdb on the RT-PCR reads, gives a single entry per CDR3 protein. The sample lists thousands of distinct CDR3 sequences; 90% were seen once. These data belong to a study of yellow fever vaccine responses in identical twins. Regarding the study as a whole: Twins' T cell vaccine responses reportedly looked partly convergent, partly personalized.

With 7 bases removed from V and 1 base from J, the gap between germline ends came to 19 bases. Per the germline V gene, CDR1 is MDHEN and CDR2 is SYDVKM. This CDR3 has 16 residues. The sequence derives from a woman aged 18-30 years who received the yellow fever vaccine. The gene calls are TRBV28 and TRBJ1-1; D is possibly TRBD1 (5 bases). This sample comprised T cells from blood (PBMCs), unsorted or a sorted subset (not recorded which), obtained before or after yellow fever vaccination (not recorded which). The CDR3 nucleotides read TGTGCCAGCACCCAACCCGTCCGGGGCTCGAACACTGAAGCTTTCTTT. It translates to CASTQPVRGSNTEAFF. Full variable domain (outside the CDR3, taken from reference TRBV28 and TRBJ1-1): DVKVTQSSRYLVKRTGEKVFLECVQDMDHENMFWYRQDPGLGLRLIYFSYDVKMKEKGDIPEGYSVSREKKERFSLILESASTNQTSMYLCASTQPVRGSNTEAFFGQGTRLTVV.